This T cell receptor (beta chain) originates from a study of T cell repertoires in cytomegalovirus infection. About the study: Public TCR beta signatures were indicative of both CMV infection and a matching HLA type. Study-wide results and caveats: Cumulative frequency (of public TCR beta family members) identified carriers of CMV plus the relevant HLA. HLA-C-restricted TCR beta clonotypes specific for CMV led the ex vivo response.

This clonotype was seen repeatedly, ten times or more. Its target is unknown. TCRdb re-called the reads with MiXCR, one entry per CDR3 protein. The table shows about 76,000 distinct CDR3 sequences, with roughly 3.6% occurring only once. Trimming at V came to 2 bases and at J to 5 bases, leaving 2 bases not matched to a gene. Per the germline V gene, CDR1 is SGHVS and CDR2 is FNYEAQ. The CDR3 consists of 14 residues. This TCR derives from a human donor in good health (CMV status not recorded). Some clones in this sample may be carry-over from other donors' samples. This sequence joins TRBV7-6 and TRBJ1-4, with 7 bases fitting TRBD1. The sequenced sample consisted of PBMCs. The CDR3 protein is CASSLQGGNEKLFF. Here the CDR3 DNA reads TGTGCCAGCAGCTTACAGGGGGGCAATGAAAAACTGTTTTTT.